The entry that follows covers one T cell receptor (beta chain) sequence. Its target is not known. Measured with immunoSEQ multiplex PCR; TCRdb has only the in-frame clones, and not every one. The table lists over 150,000 clones, approximately 86% of them singletons. This entry comes from a study of T cell responses to AZD1222 COVID-19 vaccine. Regarding the study as a whole: White British donors predominated, females outnumbered males, and clonal diversity was possibly underestimated. The repertoires were collected only after the peak T cell response. Increases in Spike-specific TCR breadth and depth were seen after two AZD1222 doses. Reportedly, nearly half the spike-specific TCRs target unmutated variant regions.

Germline V gene sequence: CDR1 SGHRS, CDR2 YFSETQ. The ends lost 2 bases at V and 4 bases at J; junction bases unmatched: 3. CDR3 length equals 15 residues. The chain has TRBV5-1 and TRBJ1-3; 10 positions match TRBD1. The sequencing used peripheral blood, collected on day 0 of AZD1222 vaccination. The TCR sequence derives from an adult in good health. DNA for the CDR3: TGCGCCAGCAGCTTAGGGACAGGGGACGGAAACACCATATATTTT. The encoded protein is CASSLGTGDGNTIYF.